What follows are 17 T cell receptor beta chains derived from one specimen sequenced in a study of T cell repertoires in cytomegalovirus infection. TCRdb reanalysed the reads using MiXCR and keeps one entry per CDR3 protein. The sample carries 450,000 to 650,000 distinct CDR3 sequences, 40% recorded once. No antigens are known for them. This specimen was cultured PBMCs, taken from culture after CMV antigen stimulation. These receptor sequences come from a human donor in good health (CMV status not recorded). Some clones in this sample may be carry-over from other donors' samples.

The chain uses TRBV7-8 and TRBJ1-2; 10 bases fit TRBD1. V was clipped by 3 bases and J by 8 bases; unmatched bases: 15. CDR1 and CDR2 from the germline V gene are SGHVS and FQNEAQ. The CDR3 has 17 amino acids. Written as DNA, the CDR3 is TGTGCCAGCAGCTTTCTTGGGAATTCGCGACAGGGGGCGGGCTACACCTTC. It yields the protein CASSFLGNSRQGAGYTF. The whole variable domain, filled in from reference TRBV7-8 and TRBJ1-2, reads GAGVSQSPRYKVAKRGQDVALRCDPISGHVSLFWYQQALGQGPEFLTYFQNEAQLDKSGLPSDRFFAERPEGSVSTLKIQRTQQEDSAVYLCASSFLGNSRQGAGYTFGSGTRLTVV.

V gene TRBV6-8 combines with J gene TRBJ2-7; D is ambiguous. The CDR3 length is 13 residues. In germline, CDR1 is MNHGY, CDR2 SAAAGT. Between the trimmed V and J ends, which lost 7 bases and 0 bases, there was a span of 10 bases. The DNA of the CDR3 is TGTGCCAGCAACGAGGCGAACTCCTACGAGCAGTACTTC. This encodes CASNEANSYEQYF.

This clonotype has more than one count but fewer than ten. The genes are TRBV11-2 and TRBJ1-6, with D maybe TRBD1 (6 bases). CDR1 is SGHAT, CDR2 FQNNGV, per germline. The length of the CDR3 is 16 residues. Trimming pared 5 bases from V and 9 bases from J, leaving 20 bases between. CDR3 amino acids: CASSRSNRVQGSPLHF. The CDR3 nucleotides read TGTGCCAGCAGCCGCAGCAACAGGGTACAGGGTTCACCCCTCCACTTT.

The rearrangement uses TRBV12-3 or TRBV12-4 and TRBJ1-2; a possible D gene is TRBD1 (6 bases). Trimming shortened V by 3 bases and J by 6 bases, and 14 bases separated the two germline ends. This CDR3 region has 14 residues. CDR3 sequence (DNA): TGTGCCAGCAGTTTCTCCCTTACAGGGAATGGCTACACCTTC. The encoded protein is CASSFSLTGNGYTF.

The chain uses TRBV7-8 and TRBJ2-1; tentatively, D is TRBD2 (5 bases). The CDR3 is made up of 15 amino acids. V was trimmed by 2 bases and J by 3 bases, leaving 11 bases between them. Germline CDR1 SGHVS, CDR2 FQNEAQ. The CDR3 is CASSLLGRFYNEQFF. DNA for the CDR3: TGTGCCAGCAGCTTACTGGGGAGATTCTACAATGAGCAGTTCTTC.

J is TRBJ2-1 and V is TRBV7-2; 9 positions agree with TRBD2. Germline trimming cut 5 bases from V and 7 bases from J; bases unmatched to any gene: 9. This CDR3 is 15 amino acids long. Germline assignment: CDR1 SGHTA and CDR2 FQGNSA. CDR3 coding DNA: TGTGCCAGCAGCAAGCTAGCGGGAACGTGGAATGAGCAGTTCTTC. This codes for CASSKLAGTWNEQFF.

The sample holds a few counts of this clonotype. This sequence joins TRBV7-2 and TRBJ2-7, with 12 bases identical to TRBD1. The CDR3 has 16 amino acids. CDR1 is SGHTA, CDR2 FQGNSA, per germline. Losses at the gene ends were 4 bases for V and 5 bases for J; bases not matched to a gene: 9. The DNA of the CDR3 is TGTGCCAGCAGCTCGCCCCCGGGACAGGGGGCCCACGAGCAGTACTTC. This encodes CASSSPPGQGAHEQYF.

To note about this clonotype: At one end the junction does not follow the germline gene, possibly because of a read error. This chain joins TRBV7-2 and TRBJ2-7; D assignment may be TRBD1 or TRBD2 (5 bases each). The germline V gene encodes CDR1 SGHTA and CDR2 FQGNSA. This CDR3 is built from 15 residues. CDR3: CASSDRDRGAETQDF. The CDR3 nucleotides read TGTGCCAGCAGCGACCGGGACCGCGGCGCGGAGACCCAGGACTTC.

This clonotype has just a few counts. The rearrangement links TRBV5-1 to TRBJ2-7, with TRBD2 matching 11 bases. This CDR3 contains 15 residues. Germline trimming cut 2 bases from V and 5 bases from J; bases unmatched to any gene: 6. Per germline, CDR1 SGHRS and CDR2 YFSETQ. CDR3 loop: CASSFVTSGRHEQYF. The CDR3 DNA is TGCGCCAGCAGCTTCGTCACTAGCGGGAGACACGAGCAGTACTTC. Filled out from reference TRBV5-1 and TRBJ2-7, the complete variable domain reads KAGVTQTPRYLIKTRGQQVTLSCSPISGHRSVSWYQQTPGQGLQFLFEYFSETQRNKGNFPGRFSGRQFSNSRSEMNVSTLELGDSALYLCASSFVTSGRHEQYFGPGTRLTVT.

This clonotype was detected only a few times. The chain uses TRBV15 and TRBJ2-7, with D unresolved. Germline V CDR1 and CDR2: LNHNV, YYDKDF (reference sequence). V lost 0 bases to trimming and J lost 0 bases, with 15 bases between them. CDR3 size: 17 residues. CDR3 loop: CATSRDLGIISSYEQYF. CDR3 nucleotides: TGTGCCACCAGCAGAGATCTTGGGATTATAAGCTCCTACGAGCAGTACTTC.

The V and J genes are TRBV5-1 and TRBJ2-1; possibly TRBD2 for D (5 bases). This CDR3 has 14 residues. V dropped 3 bases and J dropped 9 bases, with 16 bases sitting between them. Germline loops: CDR1 SGHRS, CDR2 YFSETQ. CDR3 nucleotide sequence: TGCGCCAGCAGCTCCCGGACTCCTCGGGGTGAGCAGTTCTTC. This gives the protein CASSSRTPRGEQFF.

This clonotype was seen only a few times. The chain combines TRBV15 with TRBJ1-6; 8 nucleotides align to TRBD1. The CDR3 extends over 15 amino acids. Losses at the gene ends were 1 base for V and 8 bases for J; bases not matched to a gene: 4. The V gene's germline CDR1 is LNHNV and CDR2 YYDKDF (reference sequence). The CDR3 spells CATSRASGGDSPLHF. In DNA, the CDR3 is TGTGCCACCAGCAGAGCATCAGGGGGCGATTCACCCCTCCACTTT.

This clonotype showed up just a few times. The chain combines TRBV6-6 with TRBJ2-2; tentative D call: TRBD2 (6 bases). V was cut by 8 bases and J by 2 bases, with 9 bases left in between. The CDR3 is 13 amino acids. Germline CDR1 MNHNY, CDR2 SVGAGI (reference sequence). The CDR3 DNA sequence: TGTGCCAGCCGGGAGTACAACACCGGGGAGCTGTTTTTT. It codes for CASREYNTGELFF.

This clonotype was counted ten times or more. This chain connects TRBV7-2 to TRBJ2-5, with 9 bases matching TRBD1. The junction had 3 bases not matched to a gene; V was cut back by 3 bases and J by 4 bases. The germline gives CDR1 SGHTA, CDR2 FQGNSA. The CDR3 is made up of 14 amino acids. Here the CDR3 reads CASSFRTGAETQYF. The CDR3 nucleotides are TGTGCCAGCAGCTTCAGGACAGGGGCAGAGACCCAGTACTTC.

The rearrangement joins TRBV7-2 to TRBJ1-1, with D perhaps matching TRBD1 (5 bases). Germline V gene lookup returns CDR1 SGHTA and CDR2 FQGNSA. The CDR3 spans 14 residues. Trimming pared 5 bases from V and 4 bases from J, leaving 14 bases between. DNA of the CDR3: TGTGCCAGCAGCCCGGGGGTATCGGCCACTGAAGCTTTCTTT. This gives the protein CASSPGVSATEAFF.

This clonotype was counted between two and nine times. This sequence joins TRBV7-8 and TRBJ1-5; a weak D match, TRBD1 (6 bases). Deletions cut 5 bases from V and 0 bases from J, with 14 bases between. The germline gives CDR1 SGHVS, CDR2 FQNEAQ. This CDR3 comprises 16 residues. The CDR3: CASSPRTVNSNQPQHF. DNA of the CDR3: TGTGCCAGCAGCCCCCGGACAGTGAATAGCAATCAGCCCCAGCATTTT.

A few counts support this clonotype. The chain is built from TRBV6-5 and TRBJ2-7, with TRBD2 matching over 9 bases. Losses at the gene ends were 0 bases for V and 1 base for J; bases not matched to a gene: 7. Germline assignment: CDR1 MNHEY and CDR2 SVGAGI. The CDR3 extends over 17 amino acids. For the CDR3, the DNA is TGTGCCAGCAGTTACTCGGGCGTTAGCGGGGGATCCTACGAGCAGTACTTC. Protein: CASSYSGVSGGSYEQYF.